Only one count was recorded for the clone carrying this TCR beta chain. Antigen unknown. This entry is derived from a study of shared clonotypes between healthy human individuals. Study-level information: The study drew on a couple of women and three men aged 18 to 49 as donors. Study-level points and caveats: Sharing across four donors was highest in naive CD4 (around 5%) and lowest in memory CD8 (about 0.4%).

Each replicate PCR on the sorted subsets used about 220 ng DNA (around 30,000 T cell genomes). Clones were read by immunoSEQ multiplex PCR, and TCRdb kept only the in-frame ones, dropping some. The table has 730,000 or so clones, 72% seen once; the top ten hold 1.5% to 2%. From germline, CDR1 is SEHNR and CDR2 FQNEAQ (reference sequence). J lost 2 bases, V lost 0 bases, and 6 bases had no gene match. The CDR3 totals 17 residues. The chain is built from TRBV7-9 and TRBJ2-3; 9 bases are shared with TRBD1. The receptor comes from a woman in her thirties in good health. The specimen was memory CD4+ T cells sorted from blood. Indicated subset: CD45RA-negative fraction. CDR3 amino acids: CASSLAEGQGNTDTQYF. As DNA, the CDR3 is TGTGCCAGCAGCTTAGCGGAGGGACAGGGAAACACAGATACGCAGTATTTT. The whole variable domain, remainder taken from reference TRBV7-9 and TRBJ2-3, is DTGVSQNPRHKITKRGQNVTFRCDPISEHNRLYWYRQTLGQGPEFLTYFQNEAQLEKSRLLSDRFSAERPKGSFSTLEIQRTEQGDSAMYLCASSLAEGQGNTDTQYFGPGTRLTVL.